This is a list of T cell receptor beta chains from one sample in a study of blood T cell repertoires in COVID-19. Measured with immunoSEQ multiplex PCR; TCRdb has only the in-frame clones, and not every one. The sample carries fewer than 350,000 clones, more than 80% recorded once. Sequenced sample: peripheral blood. The receptors derive from a woman aged 25 to 39 with COVID-19, enrolled during active disease. The conserved cysteine and the conserved F or W are not part of the CDR3 here.

j_call | cdr3_length | v_call | cdr3_aa
TRBJ2-5 | 12 | TRBV10-1 | ASSVDRNQETQY
TRBJ2-7 | 10 | TRBV28 | ASLSRRYEQY
TRBJ1-3 | 12 | TRBV7-3 | ASSLRGRGNTIY
TRBJ1-2 | 10 | TRBV28 | ASTPGRYGYT
TRBJ1-5 | 13 | TRBV5-5 | ASSAGPLSNQPQH
TRBJ2-7 | 9 | TRBV2 | ASTDTYEQY
TRBJ2-1 | 11 | TRBV12-5 | ASGPDSYNEQF
TRBJ1-1 | 11 | TRBV27 | ASSLGGNTEAF
TRBJ2-2 | 14 | TRBV27 | ASSTRDRGQRGELF
TRBJ2-5 | 13 | TRBV6-2/TRBV6-3 | ASGSAGVYQETQY
TRBJ2-3 | 14 | TRBV24-1 | ATSDRLAGITDTQY
TRBJ1-4 | 13 | TRBV2 | ASITEHLNNEKLF
TRBJ2-1 | 15 | TRBV9 | ASSAPASGSPYNEQF
TRBJ2-3 | 11 | TRBV28 | ASVQGDTDTQY
TRBJ1-2 | 13 | TRBV6-5 | ASSYTQGSGYGYT
TRBJ2-7 | 11 | TRBV6-4 | ASSDRGLEEQY
TRBJ1-5 | 12 | TRBV2 | AGGRDRVRQPQH
TRBJ2-1 | 11 | TRBV29-1 | SASGTEYNEQF
TRBJ2-7 | 10 | TRBV19 | ASWDSTYEQY
TRBJ1-3 | 11 | TRBV7-8 | ASSLAGAIAIY
TRBJ1-5 | 12 | TRBV19 | ASSIQRVWQPQH
TRBJ2-7 | 13 | TRBV20-1 | SASNLAGGPYEQY
TRBJ1-6 | 14 | TRBV28 | ASSLAGAGRNSPLH
TRBJ1-2 | 12 | TRBV5-4 | ASSPDRAFDGYT
TRBJ2-5 | 17 | TRBV7-9 | ASSPPRGSGGRDVETQY
TRBJ1-2 | 12 | TRBV7-2 | ASSRASPVNGYT
TRBJ2-1 | 17 | TRBV5-1 | ASSLRAGGTRSSYNEQF
TRBJ2-5 | 11 | TRBV29-1 | SVTIGGQETQY
TRBJ2-2 | 12 | TRBV7-9 | ASSPETGPGELF
TRBJ2-2 | 13 | TRBV9 | ASSVGGRNTGELF
TRBJ1-2 | 12 | TRBV19 | ASSTIEAVYGYT
TRBJ2-3 | 11 | TRBV3-1/TRBV3-2 | ASSPTAWDTQY
TRBJ2-1 | 14 | TRBV7-9 | ASSLIGGLIYNEQF
TRBJ2-3 | 13 | TRBV5-1 | ASSPDSISTDTQY
TRBJ2-2 | 11 | TRBV11-2 | ASSPPGSGELF
TRBJ2-7 | 12 | TRBV5-5 | ASSLLASGYEQY
TRBJ1-2 | 13 | TRBV5-1 | ASRGDTSSYYGYT
TRBJ2-5 | 12 | TRBV3-1/TRBV3-2 | ASSQEIRGETQY
TRBJ2-1 | 14 | TRBV4-2 | ASSHRRGTSVGEQF
TRBJ2-2 | 13 | TRBV15 | ATSNFGANTGELF
TRBJ1-1 | 11 | TRBV18 | ASSPKGGTEAF
TRBJ1-5 | 12 | TRBV30 | AWSGTGINQPQH
TRBJ2-7 | 11 | TRBV11-1 | ASSPPPGYEQY
TRBJ2-5 | 13 | TRBV7-3 | ASSTDPGGIETQY
TRBJ1-5 | 12 | TRBV6-5 | ASSYSGIDQPQH
TRBJ1-1 | 12 | TRBV11-2 | ASSPYSGGTEAF
TRBJ2-1 | 14 | TRBV9 | ASSVATGWSYNEQF